Below are 24 T cell receptor beta chains sequenced from a single sample in a study of OX40 agonist ivuxolimab in advanced cancers. Method: immunoSEQ multiplex PCR; TCRdb's copy keeps in-frame clones and lacks some. The profile shows roughly 70,000 clones, approximately 85% of them singletons. The source was CD4+ or CD8+ T cells sorted from blood, collected in a trial of the OX40 agonist ivuxolimab. The receptor set was obtained from an adult with an advanced solid tumor such as melanoma, head and neck, liver or kidney cancer.

This rearrangement joins TRBV7-9 to TRBJ1-2; D not certain. Germline V gene sequence: CDR1 SEHNR, CDR2 FQNEAQ (reference sequence). The CDR3 length is 13 residues. V lost 0 bases to trimming and J lost 1 base, with 3 bases between them. CDR3 in amino acids: CASSLAVNYGYTF. The CDR3 DNA is TGTGCCAGCAGCTTAGCCGTTAACTATGGCTACACCTTC. The complete variable domain, with remaining parts taken from reference TRBV7-9 and TRBJ1-2, reads DTGVSQNPRHKITKRGQNVTFRCDPISEHNRLYWYRQTLGQGPEFLTYFQNEAQLEKSRLLSDRFSAERPKGSFSTLEIQRTEQGDSAMYLCASSLAVNYGYTFGSGTRLTVV.

The table lists this clone with a count of one. V is TRBV7-7 and J is TRBJ2-2; D is uncertain. CDR1 SSHAT and CDR2 FNYEAQ come from the germline V gene (reference sequence). The V end lost 5 bases, the J end lost 5 bases, and 9 bases lay between the germline ends. The CDR3 is 13 amino acids. CDR3 protein: CASSAAKTGELFF. CDR3 DNA: TGTGCCAGCAGCGCCGCTAAGACCGGGGAGCTGTTTTTT.

The chain uses TRBV9 and TRBJ2-7; D possibly corresponds to TRBD1 (6 bases). CDR3 length: 13 residues. The V and J ends lost 3 bases and 3 bases respectively, with 10 bases between them. Germline CDR1 and CDR2: SGDLS and YYNGEE. The CDR3 here is CASSAGQSYEQYV. The CDR3 DNA follows: TGTGCCAGCAGCGCCGGACAGAGCTACGAGCAGTACGTC.

The V and J genes are TRBV14 and TRBJ1-1; weak D call: TRBD1 (5 bases). Germline CDR1 and CDR2: SGHDN and FVKESK. This CDR3 is built from 17 residues. Trimming took off 1 base at V and 4 bases at J, with 19 bases between the two ends. The CDR3 DNA reads TGTGCCAGCAGCCAAGTTTTTATTCGGGGGAGAATCACTGAAGCTTTCTTT. Its translation is CASSQVFIRGRITEAFF.

The CDR3, as DNA: TGTGCCAGCAGCTTATCCTCGCACAATGAGCAGTTCTTC. Amino acids: CASSLSSHNEQFF. The chain carries TRBV11-2 and TRBJ2-1; D unresolved. The ends were cut back, 2 bases at V and 5 bases at J, with 7 bases in the middle. The length of the CDR3 is 13 residues. The germline CDR1 and CDR2 sequences are SGHAT and FQNNGV.

The V call is TRBV7-3, the J call TRBJ2-5; TRBD2 might be the D (6 bases). Per the germline V gene, CDR1 is SGHTA and CDR2 is FQGTGA. This CDR3 spans 15 amino acids. V was pared by 2 bases and J by 2 bases, with 12 bases between. Here the CDR3 reads CASSLGAGRQETQYF. The CDR3 region has the DNA TGTGCCAGCAGCTTAGGGGCGGGGAGGCAAGAGACCCAGTACTTC.

The chain has TRBV10-2 and TRBJ2-2; 15 bases are a match to TRBD2. V lost 6 bases to trimming and J lost 7 bases; unmatched junction nucleotides: 3. The germline CDR1 and CDR2 sequences are WSHSY and SAAADI. The CDR3 loop spans 15 amino acids. The CDR3: CASRGLAGGHGELFF. The CDR3 DNA sequence: TGCGCCAGCAGGGGACTAGCGGGAGGCCACGGGGAGCTGTTTTTT.

V gene TRBV11-2 combines with J gene TRBJ2-5, with TRBD2 as a possible D gene (5 bases). Per the germline V gene, CDR1 is SGHAT and CDR2 is FQNNGV. This CDR3 has 15 residues. V was clipped by 10 bases and J by 5 bases, with 23 bases between them. Written as DNA, the CDR3 is TGTGCCACCCAGGTGGGAGCCTTCTTGGGGGAGACCCAGTACTTC. Translation: CATQVGAFLGETQYF.

V usage is TRBV28 and J usage is TRBJ1-6, with a weak D call TRBD1 (6 bases). CDR1 is MDHEN and CDR2 is SYDVKM in the germline V gene. The CDR3 is 16 residues long. The ends were cut back, 6 bases at V and 0 bases at J, with 12 bases in the middle. CDR3 in amino acids: CASRQGGVSYNSPLHF. CDR3 in DNA: TGTGCCAGCAGACAAGGGGGGGTCTCCTATAATTCACCCCTCCACTTT.

This clone came up a few times. The chain uses TRBV7-8 and TRBJ1-3; no definite D call. Germline V lookup: CDR1 SGHVS, CDR2 FQNEAQ. V was pared by 3 bases and J by 0 bases, with 15 bases between. The CDR3 is 17 amino acids. The CDR3 DNA reads TGTGCCAGCAGCTTGCACCCCCTGACCCGCTCTGGAAACACCATATATTTT. Its translation: CASSLHPLTRSGNTIYF. Complete variable domain (other parts from reference TRBV7-8 and TRBJ1-3): GAGVSQSPRYKVAKRGQDVALRCDPISGHVSLFWYQQALGQGPEFLTYFQNEAQLDKSGLPSDRFFAERPEGSVSTLKIQRTQQEDSAVYLCASSLHPLTRSGNTIYFGEGSWLTVV.

The chain couples TRBV5-1 to TRBJ2-6; D is unresolved. Trimming removed 0 bases from V and 4 bases from J, with 8 bases in between. The germline V gene has CDR1 SGHRS and CDR2 YFSETQ. CDR3 length equals 15 residues. CDR3 residues: CASSLGGTGANVLTF. In DNA, the CDR3 is TGCGCCAGCAGCTTGGGGGGAACCGGGGCCAACGTCCTGACTTTC.

This clone was picked up one time. The V call is TRBV25-1, the J call TRBJ1-1; D is undetermined. V lost 1 base to trimming and J lost 0 bases, with 3 bases between them. Germline V gives CDR1 MGHDK, CDR2 SYGVNS. CDR3 length: 13 amino acids. CDR3 protein: CASSEFMNTEAFF. In DNA form, the CDR3 reads TGTGCCAGCAGTGAATTTATGAACACTGAAGCTTTCTTT.

This clone was seen only once. J is TRBJ1-2 and V is TRBV6-5, with 10 bases that match TRBD1. Germline V gene lookup returns CDR1 MNHEY and CDR2 SVGAGI. The V segment lost 4 bases and the J segment 0 bases; nucleotides outside the gene matches: 5. The CDR3 is 16 amino acids. The chain's CDR3 is CASSFGTGVANYGYTF. CDR3 sequence (DNA): TGTGCCAGCAGTTTTGGGACAGGGGTCGCTAACTATGGCTACACCTTC.

This clone has only one observation. This chain connects TRBV7-2 to TRBJ2-1; D may correspond to TRBD1 or TRBD2 (5 bases each). V was cut by 0 bases and J by 9 bases, with 12 bases left in between. The germline V gene has CDR1 SGHTA and CDR2 FQGNSA. The CDR3 has 14 amino acids. CDR3 in DNA: TGTGCCAGCAGCTTAGCGAGGGAGAGGGGTGAGCAGTTCTTC. Translation: CASSLARERGEQFF.

This clone was seen a handful of times. The rearrangement links TRBV19 to TRBJ1-1; 8 bases fit TRBD1. The CDR3 is made up of 15 amino acids. V shed 9 bases, J shed 2 bases, and the junction held 11 bases outside the gene matches. Germline V gene lookup returns CDR1 LNHDA and CDR2 SQIVND (reference sequence). As DNA, the CDR3 is TGTGCCAGCCGCTTGGACAGGGCGAAAAACACTGAAGCTTTCTTT. It specifies CASRLDRAKNTEAFF.

CDR3 DNA sequence: TGTGCCAGCAGTGAAAGGTTAATCTCTCATTATAGCAATCAGCCCCAGCATTTT. This codes for CASSERLISHYSNQPQHF. V is TRBV6-1 and J is TRBJ1-5; D is uncertain. Per the germline V gene, CDR1 is MNHNS and CDR2 is SASEGT. The CDR3 consists of 18 residues. The ends were cut back, 2 bases at V and 0 bases at J, with 17 bases in the middle.

J is TRBJ2-3 and V is TRBV7-2, with unresolved D. Germline-derived CDR1 and CDR2 are SGHTA and FQGNSA. The V and J ends lost 3 bases and 6 bases respectively, with 7 bases between them. The CDR3 runs to 12 residues. The CDR3 protein is CASSFYTDTQYF. Written as DNA, the CDR3 is TGTGCCAGCAGCTTCTACACGGATACGCAGTATTTT.

The V call is TRBV5-4, the J call TRBJ1-2; D unresolved. In germline, CDR1 is SGHNT, CDR2 YYREEE (reference sequence). The CDR3 loop spans 15 amino acids. The V end was cut by 1 base, the J end by 0 bases, with 10 bases between. The CDR3 protein is CASSLFLSSNYGYTF. CDR3 bases: TGTGCCAGCAGCTTGTTCTTGAGCTCTAACTATGGCTACACCTTC. Full variable domain (remainder filled in from reference TRBV5-4 and TRBJ1-2): ETGVTQSPTHLIKTRGQQVTLRCSSQSGHNTVSWYQQALGQGPQFIFQYYREEENGRGNFPPRFSGLQFPNYSSELNVNALELDDSALYLCASSLFLSSNYGYTFGSGTRLTVV.

For the CDR3, the DNA is TGTGCCAGCAGCTGGGGACTAGCGGATTACAATGAGCAGTTCTTC. Translation: CASSWGLADYNEQFF. The chain carries TRBV7-9 and TRBJ2-1, with 11 bases aligning to TRBD2. Germline V gene data show CDR1 as SEHNR and CDR2 as FQNEAQ (reference sequence). V trimming: 4 bases; J trimming: 4 bases; junction bases outside the gene matches: 3. The CDR3 length is 15 residues.

Remarks on this clone: At one end the junction does not follow the germline gene, possibly because of a read error. The chain has TRBV6-1 and TRBJ1-2; D gene uncertain. The CDR3 extends over 11 amino acids. Germline values: CDR1 MNHNS, CDR2 SASEGT. The CDR3 here is CACSSGIGYTF. The CDR3 coding sequence is TGTGCCTGCAGTTCGGGGATAGGCTACACCTTC.

This clone has a handful of counts. The J gene is TRBJ1-1, the V gene TRBV6-5; D gene ambiguous. Germline CDR1 and CDR2: MNHEY and SVGAGI. CDR3 length: 13 amino acids. The V end lost 4 bases, the J end lost 4 bases, and 10 bases lay between the germline ends. The CDR3 region is CASSSLGGTEAFF. As DNA, the CDR3 is TGTGCCAGCAGTTCCCTCGGAGGCACTGAAGCTTTCTTT.

The J gene is TRBJ2-7, the V gene TRBV5-1, with 7 bases fitting TRBD1. The germline V gene encodes CDR1 SGHRS and CDR2 YFSETQ. J gave up 2 bases and V 4 bases, and 12 bases lay outside the gene matches. This CDR3 spans 16 amino acids. The CDR3 protein is CASSADRDRGTYEQYF. CDR3 coding DNA: TGCGCCAGCAGCGCAGACCGGGACAGAGGAACCTACGAGCAGTACTTC.

This clone was seen at least ten times. V usage is TRBV28 and J usage is TRBJ2-1; D is ambiguous. Looked up from germline, CDR1 is MDHEN and CDR2 is SYDVKM. Between the trimmed V and J ends, which lost 7 bases and 4 bases, there was a span of 5 bases. This CDR3 spans 11 amino acids. The CDR3 spells CASKSYNEQFF. The CDR3 nucleotides read TGTGCCAGCAAGAGTTACAATGAGCAGTTCTTC. The complete variable domain, with remaining parts taken from reference TRBV28 and TRBJ2-1, reads DVKVTQSSRYLVKRTGEKVFLECVQDMDHENMFWYRQDPGLGLRLIYFSYDVKMKEKGDIPEGYSVSREKKERFSLILESASTNQTSMYLCASKSYNEQFFGPGTRLTVL.

This rearrangement joins TRBV19 to TRBJ1-5, with D possibly matching TRBD1 (6 bases). From germline, CDR1 is LNHDA and CDR2 SQIVND (reference sequence). This CDR3 contains 14 residues. V lost 7 bases to trimming and J lost 11 bases, with 21 bases between them. CDR3 bases: TGTGCCAGTATCGAATCCCCGGGGGCGAGGGCCCAGCATTTT. Residues: CASIESPGARAQHF.